The next 9 T cell receptor beta chains were all read from a single sample in a study of PD-L1 blockade in urothelial cancer. The repertoire was sequenced with immunoSEQ multiplex PCR; TCRdb's copy has only in-frame clones and lacks some. Here the sample spans tens of thousands of clones, 82% being singletons. The sequencing used PBMCs, collected around atezolizumab (anti-PD-L1) treatment. Receptors originate from a man in his 70s with urothelial cancer.

Concerning this clone: The germline gene is not matched at one end of the junction; a read error may be the cause. The DNA of the CDR3 is TGTGCTAGCAGCTTAAACCTTGGACAGGGAAAAGAGACCCAGTACTTC. Protein sequence: CASSLNLGQGKETQYF. The chain has TRBV7-7 and TRBJ2-5; 8 positions match TRBD1. This CDR3 is 16 amino acids long. The germline CDR1 and CDR2 sequences are SSHAT and FNYEAQ (reference sequence).

The chain employs TRBV6-6 and TRBJ1-2; 9 nucleotides align to TRBD1. After removal of 4 bases from V and 8 bases from J, the junction contained 11 bases not matched to a gene. The germline CDR1 and CDR2 sequences are MNHNY and SVGAGI (reference sequence). CDR3 length: 15 amino acids. CDR3 DNA: TGTGCCAGCAGTTTCAACACAAGGACAGGGGACGGCTACACCTTC. Amino acid sequence: CASSFNTRTGDGYTF.

This clone occurred a few times. The chain couples TRBV2 to TRBJ2-7, with TRBD1 matching over 8 bases. Germline CDR1 SNHLY, CDR2 FYNNEI. The CDR3 is made up of 14 amino acids. Trimming at V came to 6 bases and at J to 4 bases, leaving 8 bases not matched to a gene. As DNA, the CDR3 is TGTGCCAGCAGCAAGACAGGGGTGGCGTACGAGCAGTACTTC. Translation gives CASSKTGVAYEQYF.

The chain employs TRBV10-3 and TRBJ1-1; tentative D call: TRBD1 (6 bases). The germline CDR1 and CDR2 sequences are ENHRY and SYGVKD. Trimming shortened V by 3 bases and J by 1 base, and 6 bases separated the two germline ends. The CDR3 has 13 amino acids. CDR3 DNA sequence: TGTGCCATCAGTGAACAGGGGAACACTGAAGCTTTCTTT. It yields the protein CAISEQGNTEAFF.

The chain links TRBV18 to TRBJ2-7, with D unclear. V lost 0 bases to trimming and J lost 0 bases, with 6 bases between them. This CDR3 is built from 14 residues. CDR1 is KGHSH, CDR2 LQKENI, per germline. The CDR3 nucleotides are TGTGCCAGCTCACCACCGGCGGACTCCTACGAGCAGTACTTC. Residues: CASSPPADSYEQYF. Full variable domain (outside the CDR3, taken from reference TRBV18 and TRBJ2-7): NAGVMQNPRHLVRRRGQEARLRCSPMKGHSHVYWYRQLPEEGLKFMVYLQKENIIDESGMPKERFSAEFPKEGPSILRIQQVVRGDSAAYFCASSPPADSYEQYFGPGTRLTVT.

V usage is TRBV5-4 and J usage is TRBJ1-3; the D is unclear. The CDR3 is 14 amino acids. The V end lost 4 bases, the J end lost 2 bases, and 10 bases lay between the germline ends. In germline, CDR1 is SGHNT, CDR2 YYREEE (reference sequence). CDR3 coding DNA: TGTGCCAGCAGCATAGAATTAACTGGAAACACCATATATTTT. Translating gives CASSIELTGNTIYF. Full variable domain (missing parts from reference TRBV5-4 and TRBJ1-3): ETGVTQSPTHLIKTRGQQVTLRCSSQSGHNTVSWYQQALGQGPQFIFQYYREEENGRGNFPPRFSGLQFPNYSSELNVNALELDDSALYLCASSIELTGNTIYFGEGSWLTVV.

The chain links TRBV6-5 to TRBJ2-7; TRBD2 aligns across 8 bases. Germline lookup yields CDR1 MNHEY and CDR2 SVGAGI. With 6 bases clipped from V and 3 bases from J, the junction kept 10 bases outside the gene matches. The length of the CDR3 is 15 residues. The CDR3 loop reads CASSPTASGSYEQYF. The CDR3 DNA follows: TGTGCCAGCAGCCCGACCGCGAGCGGGAGCTACGAGCAGTACTTC.

The chain is built from TRBV19 and TRBJ1-5; D call uncertain. V dropped 1 base and J dropped 3 bases, with 13 bases sitting between them. Germline values: CDR1 LNHDA, CDR2 SQIVND (reference sequence). CDR3 length: 16 amino acids. The CDR3 DNA sequence: TGTGCCAGTAGTATAGTGAGTGGCGGGAACAATCAGCCCCAGCATTTT. Its translation: CASSIVSGGNNQPQHF.

This chain joins TRBV5-1 and TRBJ2-2, with a tentative D call TRBD1 (6 bases). Germline CDR1 is SGHRS and CDR2 is YFSETQ. The CDR3 length is 14 residues. V shed 6 bases and J shed 2 bases, with 11 bases lying between them. The CDR3: CASKPGANTGELFF. The CDR3 nucleotides read TGCGCCAGCAAGCCAGGGGCCAACACCGGGGAGCTGTTTTTT. The whole variable domain, filled in from reference TRBV5-1 and TRBJ2-2, reads KAGVTQTPRYLIKTRGQQVTLSCSPISGHRSVSWYQQTPGQGLQFLFEYFSETQRNKGNFPGRFSGRQFSNSRSEMNVSTLELGDSALYLCASKPGANTGELFFGEGSRLTVL.